Shown below are 22 T cell receptor beta chains from a single sample sequenced in a study of blood T cell repertoires in COVID-19. Sequencing used immunoSEQ multiplex PCR; TCRdb keeps in-frame clones, though not all of them. The table has around 71,000 clones, about 80% seen once; the top ten hold over 25%. The sequenced material came from peripheral blood. These receptors came from a man between 65 and 85 years old with acute or convalescent COVID-19.

This chain uses TRBV7-9 with TRBJ2-3, with a tentative D call TRBD2 (6 bases). Germline V lookup: CDR1 SEHNR, CDR2 FQNEAQ (reference sequence). Trimming removed 0 bases at V and 6 bases at J, with 16 bases between. The CDR3 spans 16 residues. The CDR3: CASSLAGRARGDTQYF. The DNA for the CDR3 is TGTGCCAGCAGCTTAGCGGGGCGGGCCCGGGGGGATACGCAGTATTTT.

V is TRBV5-8 and J is TRBJ2-5; 9 positions agree with TRBD1. The V segment lost 5 bases and the J segment 6 bases; nucleotides outside the gene matches: 11. Per the germline V gene, CDR1 is SGHTS and CDR2 is YDEGEE. The CDR3 covers 15 residues. The CDR3 sequence is CASSSGQGNRQTQYF. CDR3 in DNA: TGTGCCAGCAGTTCGGGACAGGGAAATCGGCAGACCCAGTACTTC. The variable domain in full, completed from reference TRBV5-8 and TRBJ2-5, reads EAGVTQSPTHLIKTRGQQATLRCSPISGHTSVYWYQQALGLGLQFLLWYDEGEERNRGNFPPRFSGRQFPNYSSELNVNALELEDSALYLCASSSGQGNRQTQYFGPGTRLLVL.

This clone occurred once. The V gene is TRBV7-2, the J gene TRBJ2-1; 7 nucleotides align to TRBD2. V dropped 2 bases and J dropped 7; count of bases not matched to a gene: 8. Germline values: CDR1 SGHTA, CDR2 FQGNSA. This CDR3 has 15 amino acids. Here the CDR3 DNA reads TGTGCCAGCAGCTTAAGGGCGGGAGTAGGTAATGAGCAGTTCTTC. Amino acid sequence: CASSLRAGVGNEQFF.

V gene TRBV4-2 combines with J gene TRBJ2-1, with D maybe TRBD2 (6 bases). V was clipped by 1 base and J by 7 bases, with 23 bases between them. CDR3 length equals 18 residues. Germline assignment: CDR1 LGHNA and CDR2 YNFKEQ. The CDR3 sequence: CASSQGNPLAPKGNEQFF. The CDR3 DNA reads as TGTGCCAGCAGCCAAGGGAACCCTCTAGCGCCTAAAGGGAATGAGCAGTTCTTC.

This sequence joins TRBV11-3 and TRBJ2-1, with TRBD1 matching over 8 bases. V was pared by 5 bases and J by 9 bases, with 9 bases of the junction left unmatched. CDR3 length: 14 residues. The germline gives CDR1 SGHNT, CDR2 YENEEA. The CDR3 DNA sequence: TGTGCCAGCAGCCGAGGTGGGACAGGATTTGAGCAGTTCTTC. It yields the protein CASSRGGTGFEQFF.

The rearrangement joins TRBV24-1 to TRBJ2-6; D possibly corresponds to TRBD2 (5 bases). Germline V lookup: CDR1 KGHDR, CDR2 SFDVKD. CDR3 length: 15 amino acids. The V end lost 5 bases, the J end lost 2 bases, and 9 bases lay between the germline ends. The CDR3 DNA sequence: TGTGCCACCAGTGGACTCGGGACTGGGGCCAACGTCCTGACTTTC. Its protein product is CATSGLGTGANVLTF.

CDR3 coding DNA: TGTGCCAGCAGGCCGAAAGACAGGGGAGCTCTCTACGAGCAGTACTTC. This translates into CASRPKDRGALYEQYF. The chain has TRBV7-4 and TRBJ2-7, with 8 bases matching TRBD1. With V trimmed by 6 bases and J by 3 bases, 13 bases remained unmatched. Germline V gene lookup returns CDR1 SGHVT and CDR2 SQSDAQ. This CDR3 has 16 amino acids.

The V gene is TRBV28, the J gene TRBJ2-3, with TRBD2 matching over 8 bases. The CDR3 sequence is 13 residues long. Germline CDR1 reads MDHEN; CDR2 reads SYDVKM. V was pared by 5 bases and J by 14 bases, with 12 bases of the junction left unmatched. The CDR3 is CASSPTGTRFRYF. DNA of the CDR3: TGTGCCAGCAGTCCCACGGGGACTAGATTTCGGTATTTT.

V is TRBV7-9 and J is TRBJ2-6; TRBD1 aligns across 9 bases. The CDR3 spans 18 residues. Germline-derived CDR1 and CDR2 are SEHNR and FQNEAQ (reference sequence). Trimming cost V 6 bases and J 0 bases; bases outside gene matches: 9. CDR3 residues: CASRPDRGVHSGANVLTF. The CDR3 region has the DNA TGTGCCAGCAGACCAGACAGGGGGGTACACTCTGGGGCCAACGTCCTGACTTTC.

The genes are TRBV18 and TRBJ1-2; D perhaps matches TRBD1 (6 bases). The V end lost 3 bases, the J end lost 7 bases, and 15 bases lay between the germline ends. CDR3 length: 14 amino acids. CDR1 and CDR2 from the germline V gene are KGHSH and LQKENI. Written as DNA, the CDR3 is TGTGCCAGCTCACCGGAGAGGGGGTCGGGTGGCTACACCTTC. It is translated as CASSPERGSGGYTF. The full variable domain, rest sourced from reference TRBV18 and TRBJ1-2, is NAGVMQNPRHLVRRRGQEARLRCSPMKGHSHVYWYRQLPEEGLKFMVYLQKENIIDESGMPKERFSAEFPKEGPSILRIQQVVRGDSAAYFCASSPERGSGGYTFGSGTRLTVV.

V and J are TRBV29-1 and TRBJ1-2; D ambiguous. This CDR3 region has 12 residues. V dropped 7 bases and J dropped 6 bases, with 15 bases sitting between them. Per germline, CDR1 SQVTM and CDR2 ANQGSEA. This chain's CDR3 is CSATKGGDGYTF. CDR3 DNA: TGCAGCGCAACGAAAGGAGGAGATGGCTACACCTTC.

The chain links TRBV9 to TRBJ1-6; D gene unclear. Germline CDR1 and CDR2: SGDLS and YYNGEE. V lost 3 bases and J 5 bases, leaving 9 bases between the germline ends. CDR3 length: 14 amino acids. In DNA form, the CDR3 reads TGTGCCAGCAGCGCACAGCTGAATAATTCACCCCTCCACTTT. Its protein product is CASSAQLNNSPLHF. Full variable domain (outside the CDR3, taken from reference TRBV9 and TRBJ1-6): DSGVTQTPKHLITATGQRVTLRCSPRSGDLSVYWYQQSLDQGLQFLIQYYNGEERAKGNILERFSAQQFPDLHSELNLSSLELGDSALYFCASSAQLNNSPLHFGNGTRLTVT.

V is TRBV18 and J is TRBJ1-2; 9 nucleotides match TRBD1. Germline loops: CDR1 KGHSH, CDR2 LQKENI. V shed 3 bases, J shed 11 bases, and the junction held 10 bases outside the gene matches. The CDR3 runs 14 residues. CDR3: CASSPGQGTLLYTF. CDR3 DNA sequence: TGTGCCAGCTCACCCGGACAGGGGACCCTGTTGTACACCTTC.

The genes are TRBV3-1 (or the pseudogene TRBV3-2) and TRBJ2-3, with D perhaps matching TRBD2 (5 bases). The germline V gene has CDR1 LGHDT and CDR2 YNNKEL (reference sequence). The V gene lost 0 bases and the J gene lost 1 base, with 5 bases spanning the gap. CDR3 length equals 14 residues. CDR3 DNA: TGTGCCAGCAGCCAAGATAGCGGCACAGATACGCAGTATTTT. This encodes CASSQDSGTDTQYF.

The chain uses TRBV11-3 and TRBJ2-1; a possible D gene is TRBD1 (6 bases). CDR3 length equals 17 residues. Trimming took off 5 bases at V and 10 bases at J, with 27 bases between the two ends. Germline-derived CDR1 and CDR2 are SGHNT and YENEEA. This CDR3 reads CASSPNSGGSLGVEQFF. The CDR3 nucleotides are TGTGCCAGCAGCCCAAATTCTGGGGGCAGCCTGGGAGTCGAGCAGTTCTTC.

This clone was picked up one time. This chain links TRBV5-1 with TRBJ2-1; 9 nucleotides line up with TRBD1. Trimming cost V 4 bases and J 5 bases; bases outside gene matches: 4. The CDR3 loop spans 14 amino acids. Per the germline V gene, CDR1 is SGHRS and CDR2 is YFSETQ. CDR3 nucleotide sequence: TGCGCCAGCAGCCGGGACAGGGTCAACAATGAGCAGTTCTTC. Protein product: CASSRDRVNNEQFF.

The V gene is TRBV19, the J gene TRBJ2-5, with 10 bases that match TRBD2. The CDR3 consists of 15 residues. V lost 6 bases and J lost 2; bases outside the gene matches: 6. Germline CDR1 is LNHDA and CDR2 is SQIVND (reference sequence). The CDR3 sequence: CASSQGLAVQETQYF. CDR3 bases: TGTGCCAGTAGCCAAGGACTAGCGGTTCAAGAGACCCAGTACTTC.

The chain has TRBV5-5 and TRBJ2-1; the D gene is possibly TRBD2 (6 bases). CDR3 length: 17 residues. CDR1 SGHKS and CDR2 YYEKEE come from the germline V gene (reference sequence). Trimming took 4 bases from V and 4 from J, leaving 21 bases between them. The CDR3 loop is CASSPLYGGIAYNEQFF. The CDR3 DNA sequence: TGTGCCAGCAGCCCTCTTTACGGGGGAATCGCATACAATGAGCAGTTCTTC.

The chain employs TRBV9 and TRBJ1-1; 9 bases are shared with TRBD1. J gave up 11 bases and V 5 bases, and 10 bases lay outside the gene matches. This CDR3 spans 13 amino acids. Germline CDR1 and CDR2: SGDLS and YYNGEE. The CDR3, as DNA: TGTGCCAGCAGACCTATTACAGGGGGCGAGGCTTTCTTT. The encoded protein is CASRPITGGEAFF.

The chain joins TRBV7-3 to TRBJ2-7; D possibly corresponds to TRBD1 (6 bases). The CDR3 has 18 residues. With 1 base removed from V and 3 bases from J, the gap between germline ends came to 22 bases. CDR1 and CDR2 from the germline V gene are SGHTA and FQGTGA. CDR3 amino acids: CASSLKPPRWDTGYEQYF. The DNA for the CDR3 is TGTGCCAGCAGCTTAAAGCCGCCCCGGTGGGACACAGGCTACGAGCAGTACTTC.

This chain joins TRBV5-1 and TRBJ1-1; unclear D gene. The CDR3 runs to 14 residues. The V end lost 4 bases, the J end lost 1 base, and 11 bases lay between the germline ends. Germline-derived CDR1 and CDR2 are SGHRS and YFSETQ. CDR3 sequence: CASSAGLGNTEAFF. The DNA for the CDR3 is TGCGCCAGCAGCGCTGGACTGGGGAACACTGAAGCTTTCTTT.

The chain uses TRBV7-9 and TRBJ2-2; 10 nucleotides line up with TRBD2. Germline V gene data show CDR1 as SEHNR and CDR2 as FQNEAQ (reference sequence). V lost 5 bases to trimming and J lost 0 bases; unmatched junction nucleotides: 6. CDR3 length: 17 residues. The CDR3 sequence is CASSPGLATANTGELFF. The CDR3 region has the DNA TGTGCCAGCAGCCCGGGACTAGCGACCGCGAACACCGGGGAGCTGTTTTTT.